These 8 T cell receptor beta chains share one sample of origin, sequenced in a study of cytomegalovirus exposure and HLA in healthy donors. Amplification used 60 Vbeta primers and 13 Jbeta primers. Assay: immunoSEQ multiplex PCR; the TCRdb copy retains only in-frame clones and omits some. The sample carries fewer than 200,000 clones, around 79% recorded once. Sequencing was carried out using PBMCs. The source of these receptors is a middle-aged man in good health and CMV-seropositive.

CDR3 sequence reads: CASSRTSGYTDTQYF. In nucleotides, the CDR3 is TGTGCCAGCTCACGGACTAGCGGATACACAGATACGCAGTATTTT. The rearrangement links TRBV18 to TRBJ2-3; 10 bases match TRBD2. The germline V gene has CDR1 KGHSH and CDR2 LQKENI. CDR3 length equals 15 residues. V shed 4 bases, J shed 2 bases, and the junction held 3 bases outside the gene matches.

The chain carries TRBV11-3 and TRBJ2-7, with 7 bases matching TRBD1. The germline V gene has CDR1 SGHNT and CDR2 YENEEA. The CDR3 extends over 17 amino acids. V gave up 0 bases and J gave up 4 bases; unmatched junction bases: 12. This chain's CDR3 is CASSLDPARTGSYEQYF. The CDR3 DNA sequence: TGTGCCAGCAGCTTAGACCCGGCCCGGACAGGATCGTACGAGCAGTACTTC.

V usage is TRBV18 and J usage is TRBJ2-6, with a weak D call TRBD1 (6 bases). Trimming removed 6 bases at V and 0 bases at J, with 18 bases between. The CDR3 is 18 residues long. Germline CDR1 and CDR2: KGHSH and LQKENI. The CDR3 DNA sequence: TGTGCCAGCTCCCTCGGACAGCGCCCGAGCTCTGGGGCCAACGTCCTGACTTTC. Its translation: CASSLGQRPSSGANVLTF.

The rearrangement links TRBV6-4 to TRBJ1-1; D not certain. V shed 11 bases and J shed 4 bases, with 20 bases lying between them. The CDR3 spans 14 residues. The germline V gene encodes CDR1 MRHNA and CDR2 SNTAGT. CDR3: CAGHCGKELTEAFF. The CDR3, as DNA: TGTGCCGGCCACTGCGGGAAGGAACTCACTGAAGCTTTCTTT.

The chain employs TRBV10-2 and TRBJ1-3, with D unclear. The germline V gene encodes CDR1 WSHSY and CDR2 SAAADI. The CDR3 runs to 15 residues. The V and J ends lost 3 bases and 0 bases respectively, with 9 bases between them. CDR3 sequence (DNA): TGCGCCAGCAGTGAAGCCCCAAGCTCTGGAAACACCATATATTTT. This encodes CASSEAPSSGNTIYF.

The V gene is TRBV6-1, the J gene TRBJ1-2; D possibly corresponds to TRBD1 (6 bases). Germline CDR1 reads MNHNS; CDR2 reads SASEGT. The CDR3 consists of 15 residues. Between the trimmed V and J ends, which lost 11 bases and 2 bases, there was a span of 21 bases. CDR3: CACAPGQRDNYGYTF. In DNA, the CDR3 is TGTGCCTGCGCTCCAGGACAGAGAGACAACTATGGCTACACCTTC.

This chain uses TRBV5-1 with TRBJ2-1, with 11 positions matching TRBD2. The CDR3 totals 15 residues. Germline CDR1 and CDR2: SGHRS and YFSETQ. V shed 0 bases and J 8 bases; nucleotides not matched to a gene: 4. The DNA of the CDR3 is TGCGCCAGCAGCTTGGTAGCGGGAGGGACGCATGAGCAGTTCTTC. As protein: CASSLVAGGTHEQFF.

CDR3 bases: TGTGCCACCAGCAGAGACCTGCTCAGGGTGTCCTACGAGCAGTACTTC. This encodes CATSRDLLRVSYEQYF. The genes are TRBV15 and TRBJ2-7; perhaps TRBD1 as D (5 bases). Germline-derived CDR1 and CDR2 are LNHNV and YYDKDF (reference sequence). The CDR3 extends over 16 amino acids. V shed 0 bases and J shed 1 base, with 13 bases lying between them.